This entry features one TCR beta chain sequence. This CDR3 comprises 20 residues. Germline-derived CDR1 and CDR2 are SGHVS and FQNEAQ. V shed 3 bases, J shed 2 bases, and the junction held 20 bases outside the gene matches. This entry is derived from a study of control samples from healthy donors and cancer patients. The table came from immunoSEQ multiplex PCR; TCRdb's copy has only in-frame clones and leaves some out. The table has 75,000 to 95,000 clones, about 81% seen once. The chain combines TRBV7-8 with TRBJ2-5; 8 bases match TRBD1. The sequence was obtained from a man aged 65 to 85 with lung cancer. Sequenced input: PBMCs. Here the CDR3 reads CASSLGLARGQGARQETQYF. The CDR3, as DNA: TGTGCCAGCAGCTTGGGGTTAGCTCGGGGGCAGGGGGCAAGACAAGAGACCCAGTACTTC.